The 26 T cell receptor beta chains listed next were all sequenced from one sample in a study of control samples from healthy donors and cancer patients. The table came from immunoSEQ multiplex PCR; TCRdb's copy has only in-frame clones and leaves some out. This table has 95,000 to 100,000 clones, 80% to 90% appearing once. Sample: blood. Receptors were obtained from a man between 25 and 39 years old in good health.

The CDR3 coding sequence is TGTGCCAGCAGCTCCGGGGGAAAACTGTTTTTT. This codes for CASSSGGKLFF. This rearrangement joins TRBV11-2 to TRBJ1-4; TRBD1 is a possible D gene (5 bases). Germline V lookup: CDR1 SGHAT, CDR2 FQNNGV. The germline V and J ends were trimmed by 4 bases and 10 bases, with 7 bases remaining between them. CDR3 length: 11 residues.

V and J are TRBV18 and TRBJ2-2; the D call may be TRBD1 or TRBD2 (5 bases each). Germline lookup yields CDR1 KGHSH and CDR2 LQKENI. The germline V and J ends were trimmed by 3 bases and 4 bases, with 18 bases remaining between them. CDR3 size: 17 residues. The DNA for the CDR3 is TGTGCCAGCTCACCCCCGGGGCTAGTTGGAGGCACCGGGGAGCTGTTTTTT. This gives the protein CASSPPGLVGGTGELFF.

This clone turned up a few times. This chain joins TRBV6-1 and TRBJ1-5; D perhaps matches TRBD1 (6 bases). The CDR3 spans 16 residues. Trimming cost V 1 base and J 2 bases, with 12 bases left between them. Per the germline V gene, CDR1 is MNHNS and CDR2 is SASEGT. This CDR3 is CASSEEGGAGNQPQHF. The CDR3, as DNA: TGTGCCAGCAGTGAAGAGGGGGGTGCGGGCAATCAGCCCCAGCATTTT.

V is TRBV19 and J is TRBJ2-3; weak D call: TRBD1 (6 bases). The CDR3 loop spans 14 amino acids. Trimming left V 4 bases short and J 4 bases short, with 12 bases between. From germline, CDR1 is LNHDA and CDR2 SQIVND (reference sequence). The DNA of the CDR3 is TGTGCCAGTAGTAGTTCAGGGGCGGCAGATACGCAGTATTTT. Its protein is CASSSSGAADTQYF. The variable domain in full, with the rest retrieved from reference TRBV19 and TRBJ2-3, is DGGITQSPKYLFRKEGQNVTLSCEQNLNHDAMYWYRQDPGQGLRLIYYSQIVNDFQKGDIAEGYSVSREKKESFPLTVTSAQKNPTAFYLCASSSSGAADTQYFGPGTRLTVL.

The V call is TRBV12-5, the J call TRBJ1-3; no firm D call. Trimming cost V 0 bases and J 0 bases, with 9 bases left between them. Germline loops: CDR1 LGHNT, CDR2 FRNRAP. CDR3 length: 16 residues. The CDR3 region is CASGLVNRGSGNTIYF. The CDR3 region has the DNA TGTGCTAGTGGTTTGGTAAATCGGGGCTCTGGAAACACCATATATTTT. The full variable domain, in which reference TRBV12-5 and TRBJ1-3 provide the parts outside the CDR3, is DARVTQTPRHKVTEMGQEVTMRCQPILGHNTVFWYRQTMMQGLELLAYFRNRAPLDDSGMPKDRFSAEMPDATLATLKIQPSEPRDSAVYFCASGLVNRGSGNTIYFGEGSWLTVV.

The chain joins TRBV6-5 to TRBJ1-5; 8 bases map to TRBD1. Losses at the gene ends were 7 bases for V and 6 bases for J; bases not matched to a gene: 11. This CDR3 comprises 15 residues. Germline V gene sequence: CDR1 MNHEY, CDR2 SVGAGI. DNA of the CDR3: TGTGCCAGCACTAAGGACAGGGCGGGGATTCAGCCCCAGCATTTT. It yields the protein CASTKDRAGIQPQHF.

CDR3 nucleotide sequence: TGTGCCAGCAGGGGCTACAATGAGCAGTTCTTC. Residues: CASRGYNEQFF. The chain has TRBV2 and TRBJ2-1; D not certain. The germline gives CDR1 SNHLY, CDR2 FYNNEI. This CDR3 is 11 amino acids long. V was pared by 6 bases and J by 3 bases, with 3 bases between. The variable domain in full, completed from reference TRBV2 and TRBJ2-1, reads EPEVTQTPSHQVTQMGQEVILRCVPISNHLYFYWYRQILGQKVEFLVSFYNNEISEKSEIFDDQFSVERPDGSNFTLKIRSTKLEDSAMYFCASRGYNEQFFGPGTRLTVL.

The CDR3 here is CASGYVYEQYF. CDR3 DNA: TGTGCCAGTGGGTACGTCTACGAGCAGTACTTC. The chain links TRBV19 to TRBJ2-7; D is uncertain. The CDR3 runs to 11 residues. Trimming stripped 8 bases from V and 3 bases from J, with 8 bases between. Germline assignment: CDR1 LNHDA and CDR2 SQIVND (reference sequence).

The V call is TRBV5-6, the J call TRBJ2-1; a weak D match, TRBD2 (6 bases). CDR1 SGHDT and CDR2 YYEEEE come from the germline V gene. Trimming cost V 3 bases and J 4 bases, with 17 bases left between them. The CDR3 loop spans 16 amino acids. The CDR3 DNA sequence: TGTGCCAGCAGCTACCCCGGAGGGGAGATATACAATGAGCAGTTCTTC. This sequence encodes CASSYPGGEIYNEQFF.

V is TRBV19 and J is TRBJ1-6, with D uncertain. The V gene's germline CDR1 is LNHDA and CDR2 SQIVND (reference sequence). The CDR3 sequence is 14 residues long. Between the trimmed V and J ends, which lost 4 bases and 7 bases, there was a span of 11 bases. CDR3 residues: CASSNPVGNSPLHF. CDR3 bases: TGTGCCAGTAGTAACCCAGTGGGAAATTCACCCCTCCACTTT.

The rearrangement uses TRBV14 and TRBJ1-4, with D tentatively TRBD1 (6 bases). The germline gives CDR1 SGHDN, CDR2 FVKESK. V gave up 4 bases and J gave up 8 bases, with 14 bases separating them. The CDR3 is 14 amino acids. The CDR3 sequence: CASSRSGTPEKLFF. Here the CDR3 DNA reads TGTGCCAGCAGCCGATCCGGGACACCCGAAAAACTGTTTTTT.

The V call is TRBV2, the J call TRBJ1-1; 8 bases agree with TRBD1. V lost 6 bases to trimming and J lost 2 bases; unmatched junction nucleotides: 2. Germline CDR1 SNHLY, CDR2 FYNNEI. The CDR3 length is 13 residues. The CDR3 is CASRGQENTEAFF. Here the CDR3 DNA reads TGTGCCAGCAGGGGACAGGAAAACACTGAAGCTTTCTTT.

The V and J genes are TRBV7-2 and TRBJ2-1; 10 bases fit TRBD2. The CDR3 consists of 17 residues. Germline V gives CDR1 SGHTA, CDR2 FQGNSA. J was trimmed by 7 bases and V by 4 bases; bases with no gene match: 13. The DNA of the CDR3 is TGTGCCAGCAGCTCCGGGGCCAGCGGGAGGGTGGGGAATGAGCAGTTCTTC. It is translated as CASSSGASGRVGNEQFF.

The chain has TRBV30 and TRBJ1-1, with D unclear. This CDR3 is built from 15 residues. V lost 0 bases and J 1 base, leaving 12 bases between the germline ends. Germline V gene data show CDR1 as GTSNPN and CDR2 as SVGIG (reference sequence). This chain's CDR3 is CAWSVRGRTNTEAFF. The CDR3, as DNA: TGTGCCTGGAGTGTACGTGGCAGGACGAACACTGAAGCTTTCTTT.

This rearrangement joins TRBV5-4 to TRBJ2-2; D gene ambiguous. Germline assignment: CDR1 SGHNT and CDR2 YYREEE (reference sequence). V lost 0 bases to trimming and J lost 0 bases, with 9 bases between them. This CDR3 has 16 amino acids. The CDR3, as DNA: TGTGCCAGCAGCTTGGACCCAACCGCGAACACCGGGGAGCTGTTTTTT. This encodes CASSLDPTANTGELFF. Looking up the rest from reference TRBV5-4 and TRBJ2-2 gives the full variable domain: ETGVTQSPTHLIKTRGQQVTLRCSSQSGHNTVSWYQQALGQGPQFIFQYYREEENGRGNFPPRFSGLQFPNYSSELNVNALELDDSALYLCASSLDPTANTGELFFGEGSRLTVL.

This clone was counted once. This chain joins TRBV18 and TRBJ2-1, with TRBD2 identical over 8 bases. CDR1 and CDR2 (germline): KGHSH, LQKENI. The CDR3 runs to 15 residues. The V segment lost 5 bases and the J segment 9 bases; nucleotides outside the gene matches: 12. The CDR3 reads CASSSQGSGKVEQFF. CDR3 bases: TGTGCCAGCTCATCCCAGGGTAGCGGGAAGGTTGAGCAGTTCTTC.

CDR3 residues: CASSSGPGIYGYTF. Here the CDR3 DNA reads TGCGCCAGCAGCTCCGGGCCGGGCATCTATGGCTACACCTTC. The V gene is TRBV5-1, the J gene TRBJ1-2, with D hard to call. V was trimmed by 3 bases and J by 4 bases, leaving 13 bases between them. Germline values: CDR1 SGHRS, CDR2 YFSETQ. CDR3 length: 14 amino acids.

The J gene is TRBJ2-1, the V gene TRBV11-3, with 7 positions matching TRBD2. After removal of 2 bases from V and 0 bases from J, the junction contained 4 bases not matched to a gene. This CDR3 has 16 amino acids. Germline lookup yields CDR1 SGHNT and CDR2 YENEEA. CDR3 DNA: TGTGCCAGCAGCTTACTCGGGACTAACTCCTACAATGAGCAGTTCTTC. Protein product: CASSLLGTNSYNEQFF.

This chain uses TRBV11-2 with TRBJ2-7; 8 nucleotides align to TRBD1. From germline, CDR1 is SGHAT and CDR2 FQNNGV. J gave up 0 bases and V 2 bases, and 3 bases lay outside the gene matches. There are 15 residues in the CDR3. The CDR3 DNA is TGTGCCAGCAGCTTAAACAGGGGGTACTCCTACGAGCAGTACGTC. This gives the protein CASSLNRGYSYEQYV.

The chain is built from TRBV7-8 and TRBJ1-6; D may be TRBD1 (6 bases). The CDR3 loop spans 16 amino acids. The germline CDR1 and CDR2 sequences are SGHVS and FQNEAQ. The V end lost 5 bases, the J end lost 1 base, and 12 bases lay between the germline ends. The CDR3 spells CASSPYRVSYNSPLHF. In DNA, the CDR3 is TGTGCCAGCAGCCCCTACAGGGTTTCCTATAATTCACCCCTCCACTTT.

This rearrangement joins TRBV3-1 (or the pseudogene TRBV3-2) to TRBJ2-3; D is tentatively TRBD1 or TRBD2 (6 bases each). CDR1 and CDR2 from the germline V gene are LGHDT and YNNKEL (reference sequence). CDR3 length equals 17 residues. The V gene lost 1 base and the J gene lost 9 bases, with 23 bases spanning the gap. The CDR3 loop is CASSQGGAASAIVTQYF. CDR3 DNA sequence: TGTGCCAGCAGCCAAGGGGGGGCGGCTAGCGCAATCGTCACGCAGTATTTT.

The V and J genes are TRBV4-3 and TRBJ1-5; D not certain. Germline V gene lookup returns CDR1 LGHNA and CDR2 YSLEER. This CDR3 is 17 amino acids long. Trimming pared 4 bases from V and 0 bases from J, leaving 16 bases between. The CDR3 spells CASSRGSDIYSNQPQHF. In nucleotides, the CDR3 is TGCGCCAGCAGCCGAGGGAGCGACATTTATAGCAATCAGCCCCAGCATTTT.

The gene calls are TRBV2 and TRBJ1-4, with 8 bases identical to TRBD1. Germline V lookup: CDR1 SNHLY, CDR2 FYNNEI. The V gene end was trimmed by 7 bases and the J gene end by 4 bases; junction bases not matched to a gene: 5. This CDR3 is 14 amino acids long. CDR3 amino acids: CASKDRAGNEKLFF. The CDR3 DNA follows: TGTGCCAGCAAGGACAGGGCCGGTAATGAAAAACTGTTTTTT.

The V gene is TRBV6-1, the J gene TRBJ1-5; 11 bases match TRBD1. V lost 4 bases, J lost 5 bases, and 10 bases stayed unmatched. Germline V gene data show CDR1 as MNHNS and CDR2 as SASEGT. The CDR3 spans 17 residues. The CDR3 loop is CASSARTGGGRHQPQHF. The CDR3 coding sequence is TGTGCCAGCAGTGCCCGGACAGGGGGCGGGAGGCATCAGCCCCAGCATTTT.

This clone was recorded a few times. This sequence joins TRBV7-9 and TRBJ2-7; D is tentatively TRBD1 or TRBD2 (6 bases each). The V end lost 5 bases, the J end lost 3 bases, and 17 bases lay between the germline ends. Germline CDR1 reads SEHNR; CDR2 reads FQNEAQ (reference sequence). The CDR3 has 15 residues. CDR3 nucleotide sequence: TGTGCCAGCAGCCGAGAGAGAGGGGGGCTCTACGAGCAGTACTTC. It is translated as CASSRERGGLYEQYF.

This chain's CDR3 is CASGASGIHTGELFF. For the CDR3, the DNA is TGTGCCAGCGGGGCTAGCGGGATCCACACCGGGGAGCTGTTTTTT. This chain joins TRBV3-1 (or the pseudogene TRBV3-2) and TRBJ2-2; 9 nucleotides line up with TRBD2. J was trimmed by 3 bases and V by 8 bases; bases with no gene match: 7. Germline V gene sequence: CDR1 LGHDT, CDR2 YNNKEL (reference sequence). CDR3 length: 15 residues.